This T cell receptor beta chain was observed in a study of T cells in Graves' hyperthyroidism and ophthalmopathy. Patients aged 18 to 65 had newly diagnosed hyperthyroidism that had lasted under 2 months. Lactation, pregnancy, other autoimmune disease or uncontrolled infection excluded patients. RNA transcripts served as the template for amplifying TCR beta CDR3 regions. The primer set for the first-round RT-PCR of the TCR CDR3 was HTBI. TCRdb called the multiplex PCR reads again in MiXCR, with one record for every CDR3 protein. The table includes roughly 350,000 distinct CDR3 sequences, 14% detected once. Trimming removed 2 bases from V and 2 bases from J, with 9 bases in between. The CDR3 has 15 residues. Germline CDR1 PRHDT, CDR2 FYEKMQ (reference sequence).

Material: blood. The chain joins TRBV13 to TRBJ2-2, with D perhaps TRBD1 (6 bases). This sequence was found in a young woman with Graves' hyperthyroidism. In nucleotides, the CDR3 is TGTGCCAGCAGCTTAAGACAGGAAAACACCGGGGAGCTGTTTTTT. It specifies CASSLRQENTGELFF.